This T cell receptor (beta chain) was sequenced during a study of read filtering for tumor transcriptome and immune sequencing. Every patient had bone marrow sampled while the disease was active. The V gene end was trimmed by 4 bases and the J gene end by 4 bases; junction bases not matched to a gene: 3. The CDR3 consists of 15 residues. Germline V gene data show CDR1 as SEHNR and CDR2 as FQNEAQ (reference sequence). Study observations and caveats: Even smaller IR-seq throughput identified most shared clonotypes.

This clonotype was seen repeatedly, ten times or more. Its antigen is unknown. Molecular barcoded adaptors covering alpha/delta and beta/gamma chains were used on approximately 440 ng RNA. MiXCR was run by TCRdb on the reads, yielding one entry per CDR3 protein. Of fewer than 50,000 distinct CDR3 sequences in the sample, roughly an eighth are singletons; the top ten hold 25% to 30%. The rearrangement uses TRBV7-9 and TRBJ2-3; 12 positions agree with TRBD2. The sequence came from a donor at least 40 years old with multiple myeloma. Sequencing used a population of CD138-negative cells sorted from bone marrow. The CDR3 region has the DNA TGTGCCAGCAGCTCGACTAGCGGGAGTTCAGATACGCAGTATTTT. It yields the protein CASSSTSGSSDTQYF. Variable domain in full (rest from reference TRBV7-9 and TRBJ2-3): DTGVSQNPRHKITKRGQNVTFRCDPISEHNRLYWYRQTLGQGPEFLTYFQNEAQLEKSRLLSDRFSAERPKGSFSTLEIQRTEQGDSAMYLCASSSTSGSSDTQYFGPGTRLTVL.